Given below is one T cell receptor beta chain in context. This clonotype was recorded a few times. Its antigen remains undetermined. No clone much larger than this one lies a single base away; base qualities are absent. The data belong to a study of human T cells and chemical hapten exposure (dated by TCRdb to the early 2020s). Background on the whole study: Libraries were pooled for sequencing, and per-sample TCR yields varied mainly because of small differences in library volumes within the pool. The study tracked peripheral blood TCR repertoire changes in vivo during primary and secondary sensitization to the hapten diphenylcyclopropenone (DPC) in alopecia patients. Both TCR alpha and TCR beta chains were sequenced from each blood RNA sample. General study outcomes and caveats: No change with DPC sensitization was found in the number of TCRs above 1 in 1000 frequency, and no evidence of global repertoire structure alterations was found. After repeated subsampling, the strength of the expansion versus patch-test correlation and the threshold at which it became significant changed.

Total RNA was isolated from unfractionated whole blood collected in Tempus Blood RNA tubes. Roughly 5 healthy volunteers served as TCR sequencing controls and were bled at day 0, 2 weeks and 6 weeks. Library creation used 5' RACE. Sequenced using an Illumina MiSeq. Library preparation attached unique molecular identifiers to individual cDNA molecules for quantitative, reproducible TCR counting. Turning to the authors' computational methods: A median of about 89,000 TCRs per sample was observed, with a range of about 20,000 to 750,000. V, J and CDR3 annotation of the TCR reads was performed with the Decombinator software suite. For PS versus PT1 abundance plots, all samples were subsampled to the same number of TCRs (28,000). TCRs were defined as expanded if absent before sensitization and observed at least eight times at the 2-week time point. TCRdb redid the processing of the public reads, applying fastp at Q25 and MiXCR, and retained in-frame beta chains. CDR3 protein duplicates are merged, each entry listing the most common genes and DNA. The V and J calls shown here were made by TCRdb, not taken from the authors' results. The sample table lists 81,000 or so distinct CDR3 sequences, more than 7% of them with a count of one. Around 2% of the sample comes from the top ten.

The sequence was collected from a male donor in good health.

CDR3 reads: CASSLDAGYNSPLHF. The nucleotide sequence is given as TGTGCCAGCAGCTTAGATGCCGGCTATAATTCACCCCTCCACTTT. The chain is assembled from TRBV7-9 and TRBJ1-6; confidence is insufficient to name the D gene. From the cysteine through the phenylalanine, the CDR3 covers 15 amino acids. Just the 45-base CDR3 DNA is kept, in frame starting at base 1. Relative to germline, V is 1 base shorter and J is 3 bases shorter, with 7 bases between their ends. CDR1 and CDR2, looked up from the germline V gene (reference sequence), are SEHNR and FQNEAQ.